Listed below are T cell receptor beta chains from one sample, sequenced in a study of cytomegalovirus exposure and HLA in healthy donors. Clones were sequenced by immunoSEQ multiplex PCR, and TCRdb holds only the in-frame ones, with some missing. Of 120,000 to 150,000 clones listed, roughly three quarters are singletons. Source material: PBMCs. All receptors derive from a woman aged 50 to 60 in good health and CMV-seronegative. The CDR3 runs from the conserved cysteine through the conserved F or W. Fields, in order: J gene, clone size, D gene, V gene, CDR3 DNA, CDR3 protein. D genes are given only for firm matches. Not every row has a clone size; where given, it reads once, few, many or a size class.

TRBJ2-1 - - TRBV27 TGTGCCAGCAGGGTGGGGGCGCGGACGTACAATGAGCAGTTCTTC CASRVGARTYNEQFF
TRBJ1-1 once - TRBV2 TGTGCCAGCGTGGGGGGATTGGACACTGAAGCTTTCTTT CASVGGLDTEAFF
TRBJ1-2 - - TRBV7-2 TGTGCCAGCAGCTTAGTAGTCTCGGTGATGACTAACTATGGCTACACCTTC CASSLVVSVMTNYGYTF
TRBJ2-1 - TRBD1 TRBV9 TGTGCCAGCAGCGTAACAGGGGGCGGGGGTAATGAGCAGTTCTTC CASSVTGGGGNEQFF
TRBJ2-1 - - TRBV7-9 TGCGCCAGCAGCTTACCCCTGGGGGGGGCGGATGAGCAGTTCTTC CASSLPLGGADEQFF
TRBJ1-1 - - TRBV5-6 TGTGCCAGCAGCCTCCCCATTAGCACTGAAGCTTTCTTT CASSLPISTEAFF
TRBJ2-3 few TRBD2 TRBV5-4 TGTGCCAGCAGCTTCCCCAGTTCTAGCGGCGCAGATACGCAGTATTTT CASSFPSSSGADTQYF
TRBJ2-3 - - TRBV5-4 TGTGCCAGCAGCTTTGACCCGCGGGCAGATACGCAGTATTTT CASSFDPRADTQYF
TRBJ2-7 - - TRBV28 TGTGCCAGCAGTTCCTCGGGACTTAGCTCCTACGAGCAGTACTTC CASSSSGLSSYEQYF
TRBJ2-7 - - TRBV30 TGTGCCTGGAGTTCGACAGGACCCTACGAGCAGTACTTC CAWSSTGPYEQYF
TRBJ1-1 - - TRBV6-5 TGTGCCAGCAGTCCCGCGACAGGAACCACTGAAGCTTTCTTT CASSPATGTTEAFF
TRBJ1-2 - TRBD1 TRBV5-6 TGTGCCAGCAGCTTGACAGGGGGCGAGAGGTATGGCTACACCTTC CASSLTGGERYGYTF
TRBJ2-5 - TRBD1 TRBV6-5 TGTGCCAGCAGATCCGACAGGGCGCAAGAGACCCAGTACTTC CASRSDRAQETQYF
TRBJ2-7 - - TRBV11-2 TGTGCCAGCAGCTCCGACACAGGTCTCGAGCAGTACTTC CASSSDTGLEQYF
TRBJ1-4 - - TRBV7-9 TGTGCCAGCAGCCAGACCGGGACTCTGGATGAAAAACTGTTTTTT CASSQTGTLDEKLFF
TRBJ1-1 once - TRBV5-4 TGTGCCAGCAGCCTACAGGGTGCGAACACTGAAGCTTTCTTT CASSLQGANTEAFF
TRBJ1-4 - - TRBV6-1 TGTGCCAGCAGTGAACCCGGTGATAATGAAAAACTGTTTTTT CASSEPGDNEKLFF
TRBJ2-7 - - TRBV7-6 TGTGCCAGCAGCTTAGAGGCGGGTTCGACCTACGAGCAGTACTTC CASSLEAGSTYEQYF
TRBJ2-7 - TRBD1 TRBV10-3 TGTGCCATCAGTGGGACAGGGGGCTCCTACGAGCAGTACTTC CAISGTGGSYEQYF
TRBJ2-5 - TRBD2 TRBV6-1 TGTGCCAGTGCGACTAGCGGGGGGCAAGAGACCCAGTACTTC CASATSGGQETQYF
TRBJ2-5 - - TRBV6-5 TGTGCCAGCAGTTACTCGCTAGTTCAAGAGACCCAGTACTTC CASSYSLVQETQYF
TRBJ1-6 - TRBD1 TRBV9 TGTGCCAGCAGCGTAGACCGACAGGGTCCTTCACCCCTCCACTTT CASSVDRQGPSPLHF
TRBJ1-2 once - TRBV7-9 TGTGCCAGCAGCTCCGCTCAGGGGCCCGAAATCTATGGCTACACCTTC CASSSAQGPEIYGYTF
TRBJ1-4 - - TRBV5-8 TGTGCCAGCAGCTTGCCCAGGACAAATGAAAAACTGTTTTTT CASSLPRTNEKLFF
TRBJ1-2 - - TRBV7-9 TGTGCCAGCAGCTTGGAGGTCTGGTACTATGGCTACACCTTC CASSLEVWYYGYTF
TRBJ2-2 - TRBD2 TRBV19 TGTGCCAGTAGTATCGGGGGGGCCGGGACCGGGGAGCTGTTTTTT CASSIGGAGTGELFF
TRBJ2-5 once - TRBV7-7 TGTGCTAGCAGCTTAGCTTCTCAGGGGGAGACCCAGTACTTC CASSLASQGETQYF